This T cell receptor beta chain was retrieved from a study of early T cells in non-severe SARS-CoV-2 infection. Unique molecular identifier tags were affixed to discrete cDNA molecules. TCRdb re-analysed the 5' RACE reads in MiXCR, keeping a single row per CDR3 protein. The sample carries 70,000 or so distinct CDR3 sequences, around 13% recorded once. V shed 5 bases and J 0 bases; nucleotides not matched to a gene: 2. The CDR3 extends over 14 amino acids. In germline, CDR1 is MNHNS, CDR2 SASEGT. The origin of this receptor is an adult who was a healthcare worker with PCR-confirmed SARS-CoV-2 infection or an uninfected control (not recorded which). The chain recombines TRBV6-1 with TRBJ1-1; 8 bases agree with TRBD1. The specimen sequenced was whole blood. The CDR3 DNA is TGTGCCAGCAGTACCAGGGGGCTGAACACTGAAGCTTTCTTT. Translated, it gives CASSTRGLNTEAFF.